Included here is one TCR beta chain sequence, with context. This clone was detected only once. Its recognized antigen is unknown. No quality values exist for individual bases; no much larger clone is one base distant. TCRbeta CDR3 regions were amplified from genomic DNA by means of the immunoSEQ Assay, a bias-controlled multiplex PCR. For the original study's pipeline: Nucleated cell counts per sample were estimated from amplification of reference gene primers within the assay. To quantify the absolute abundance of each unique TCRbeta CDR3 rearrangement, sequence reads were collapsed and filtered. For each sample, productive Simpson clonality was calculated as the square root of Simpson's diversity index across productive rearrangements. What TCRdb holds here is the immuneACCESS table cut down to in-frame rearrangements. Part of the clones is not present; checked against another copy, under half of the missing clones reflect an unresolved V gene, and the others are unexplained. That table furnishes V, J and clone size, whereas the DNA furnished D and trimming. This sample gives a few hundred thousand clones in total; 88% of them show up just once. The top ten clones comprise 3.5% to 4% of the sample.

The collaborating institutions used their own protocols to collect whole blood in K2EDTA tubes. For TCRbeta analysis, collaborators shipped samples in one of three forms: frozen whole blood, isolated PBMCs, or DNA extracted from either of those sample types. Ends trimmed: V by 5 bases, J by 9 bases; bases unmatched to a gene: 0. Including cysteine and phenylalanine, the CDR3 has 12 amino acids. Solely the CDR3 DNA is kept, with 36 bases framed from the first base. CDR1 and CDR2 are read off the germline V gene (reference sequence) as SEHNR and FQNEAQ. This specimen belongs to a study of blood T cell repertoires in COVID-19 (dated by TCRdb to the early 2020s). Study-level background: Samples covering the acute and convalescent phases of COVID-19 were provided by collaborators in the United States, Italy and Spain. Where available, HLA class I and class II types were taken from metadata supplied by the sample provider and were not determined by assay-based typing. The repertoires were released in a freely available public database meant as a resource for research on the immune response to SARS-CoV-2. The prospective study material was composed of cDNA or gDNA derived from T cells, B-cell-depleted T cells, or PBMCs. Sample metadata almost always included a de-identified subject ID, COVID-19 status, age in years and sex. Deeply sampled blood TCRbeta repertoires from subjects exposed to, actively infected with, or recovered from COVID-19 were included in the dataset. The samples were drawn from the first 160 participants of the ongoing ImmuneRACE study and from 1,254 subjects provided by 6 global collaborators. Here is what the overall study found, with its caveats: How much clinical and demographic metadata was included differed by source and by participant, and the metadata was provided uncurated.

The sequence derives from a woman aged 45-65 years with active or convalescent COVID-19. Here the chain combines TRBV7-9 and TRBJ1-5; TRBD1 matches 11 bases in the middle. What was sequenced was peripheral blood. The DNA sequence is given as TGTGCCAGCAGCGGGACAGGGGGGCCCCAGCATTTT. It is translated as CASSGTGGPQHF.